Below are 13 T cell receptor beta chains sequenced from a single sample in a study of OX40 agonist ivuxolimab in advanced cancers. Clones were sequenced by immunoSEQ multiplex PCR, and TCRdb holds only the in-frame ones, with some missing. Of 20,000 to 25,000 clones in the sample, 80% to 90% are singletons; the top ten hold approximately 9.5%. Sequenced here: CD4+ or CD8+ T cells sorted from blood, sampled in a trial of the OX40 agonist ivuxolimab. The receptors come from an adult with an advanced solid tumor such as melanoma, head and neck, liver or kidney cancer.

The V gene is TRBV7-9, the J gene TRBJ2-3; D is unresolved. This CDR3 is 15 amino acids long. Per germline, CDR1 SEHNR and CDR2 FQNEAQ (reference sequence). The ends were cut back, 5 bases at V and 1 base at J, with 13 bases in the middle. The CDR3: CASSPTNEGTDTQYF. CDR3 bases: TGTGCCAGCAGCCCTACCAATGAAGGCACAGATACGCAGTATTTT.

The chain couples TRBV28 to TRBJ1-2; a possible D gene is TRBD1 (5 bases). Deletions cut 2 bases from V and 0 bases from J, with 16 bases between. The CDR3 totals 17 residues. Germline CDR1 reads MDHEN; CDR2 reads SYDVKM. CDR3: CASSLGGASASNYGYTF. The CDR3 DNA reads as TGTGCCAGCAGTTTAGGGGGAGCCTCCGCTTCTAACTATGGCTACACCTTC.

The V call is TRBV27, the J call TRBJ2-7; maybe TRBD2 (7 bases). Trimming pared 5 bases from V and 7 bases from J, leaving 12 bases between. Germline lookup yields CDR1 MNHEY and CDR2 SMNVEV (reference sequence). CDR3 length: 12 residues. CDR3 in DNA: TGTGCCAGCAGTCTCAGGGGAGGGGAGCAGTACTTC. Translation: CASSLRGGEQYF.

The chain links TRBV10-1 to TRBJ2-7; 12 nucleotides line up with TRBD2. Germline CDR1 WNHNN, CDR2 SYGVQD (reference sequence). This CDR3 region has 15 residues. With V trimmed by 9 bases and J by 5 bases, 11 bases remained unmatched. The CDR3 DNA reads TGCGCCAGGACTATACCTAGCGGGAGGGCCAACGAGCAGTACTTC. As protein: CARTIPSGRANEQYF.

The chain couples TRBV25-1 to TRBJ1-2, with 8 bases lining up with TRBD1. This CDR3 is 13 amino acids long. Germline lookup yields CDR1 MGHDK and CDR2 SYGVNS. Unmatched junction bases numbered 6, after V lost 6 bases and J lost 6 bases. CDR3 in DNA: TGTGCCAGCAGCCGGGGACAGGCGGATGGCTACACCTTC. Its protein product is CASSRGQADGYTF.

The chain has TRBV5-6 and TRBJ2-7; 14 nucleotides agree with TRBD2. This CDR3 is 16 amino acids long. Germline CDR1 SGHDT, CDR2 YYEEEE. V trimming: 3 bases; J trimming: 3 bases; junction bases outside the gene matches: 5. Here the CDR3 DNA reads TGTGCCAGCAGCTCCCCGGGACTAGCGGGAGACTACGAGCAGTACTTC. Translating it yields CASSSPGLAGDYEQYF.

The chain has TRBV27 and TRBJ1-1; 9 positions match TRBD1. The CDR3 extends over 13 amino acids. Germline V gene lookup returns CDR1 MNHEY and CDR2 SMNVEV (reference sequence). V lost 6 bases and J lost 1; bases outside the gene matches: 0. CDR3 DNA sequence: TGTGCCAGCAGGGGACAGGGGAACACTGAAGCTTTCTTT. This translates into CASRGQGNTEAFF.

This rearrangement joins TRBV5-4 to TRBJ2-2, with D unresolved. V lost 0 bases to trimming and J lost 5 bases, with 11 bases between them. CDR1 and CDR2 from the germline V gene are SGHNT and YYREEE (reference sequence). The CDR3 covers 15 residues. CDR3 DNA sequence: TGTGCCAGCAGCTTGGATGCACTACGAACCGGGGAGCTGTTTTTT. Amino acids: CASSLDALRTGELFF.

As regards this clone: In this CDR3 the conserved last residue, phenylalanine or tryptophan, is missing, so a read error is likely. Because the CDR3's place on the DNA is in doubt, the DNA is left out and the CDR3 is given as listed by TCRdb. This chain connects TRBV2 to TRBJ2-3; the D call of TRBD1 is as the table states it, not checked on the DNA. Inclusive of both ends, the CDR3 amounts to 12 amino acids. Looked up from germline, CDR1 is SNHLY and CDR2 is FYNNEI. CDR3 loop: CASSESWTGELR.

This clone was seen only a few times. The V and J genes are TRBV7-9 and TRBJ1-1; D is uncertain. The V gene lost 6 bases and the J gene lost 5 bases, with 16 bases spanning the gap. Germline V gene lookup returns CDR1 SEHNR and CDR2 FQNEAQ (reference sequence). The CDR3 loop spans 14 amino acids. DNA for the CDR3: TGTGCCAGCAGGCACGTTCGGGTGGGAACTGAAGCTTTCTTT. This codes for CASRHVRVGTEAFF.

The rearrangement uses TRBV28 and TRBJ1-6; 8 bases agree with TRBD1. Trimming cost V 1 base and J 9 bases; bases outside gene matches: 5. From germline, CDR1 is MDHEN and CDR2 SYDVKM. The CDR3 sequence is 15 residues long. CDR3: CASSLSGTGFSPLHF. The CDR3 DNA follows: TGTGCCAGCAGTTTATCTGGGACAGGTTTTTCACCCCTCCACTTT.

The chain uses TRBV7-3 and TRBJ1-2, with unresolved D. V was clipped by 0 bases and J by 8 bases, with 10 bases between them. The CDR3 length is 13 residues. CDR1 and CDR2 from the germline V gene are SGHTA and FQGTGA. CDR3 sequence reads: CASSLTPGGGYTF. CDR3 coding DNA: TGTGCCAGCAGCTTAACGCCGGGCGGCGGCTACACCTTC.

The DNA for the CDR3 is TGTGCCAGCAGCTTAGATCGGAAGCGGCAAGCTTTCTTT. It codes for CASSLDRKRQAFF. The genes are TRBV11-2 and TRBJ1-1; D gene unclear. This CDR3 has 13 amino acids. Germline V CDR1 and CDR2: SGHAT, FQNNGV. V was cut by 0 bases and J by 9 bases, with 11 bases left in between.